The clone carrying this T cell receptor (beta chain) occurred many times. In building TCR beta libraries, iRepertoire HTBI primers were used together with Arm-PCR of CDR3 regions. Source study methods: The samples yielded about 63 TRBV and 14 to 15 TRBJ segments. Each CDR3 protein gets one entry after TCRdb re-called the multiplex PCR reads with MiXCR. The V and J calls follow TCRdb's processing rather than the paper's. Among fewer than 650,000 distinct CDR3 sequences listed, around 15% were seen once. The germline V gene encodes CDR1 DFQATT and CDR2 SNEGSKA (reference sequence). V was clipped by 8 bases and J by 0 bases; unmatched bases: 3. The CDR3 consists of 13 residues. This sample stems from a study of regulatory T cells in long-lasting Graves disease. Documented time point: newly diagnosed GD, antithyroid drugs for less than 3 months. The authors made the TCR library using RNA they extracted from PBMCs. The guidelines of the American Thyroid Association were the basis for diagnosing Graves' disease.

These data were also reused for a study on T cells in Graves' hyperthyroidism and ophthalmopathy. From that second work: During a first-round RT-PCR of the TCR CDR3, the HTBI primer set was used. Among thyroid clonotypes expanded above 0.001, most also appeared in blood.

The rearrangement links TRBV20-1 to TRBJ2-7; the match to TRBD2 covers 11 bases. The source is a man aged 18 to 35 with Graves disease. Sequenced material: peripheral blood mononuclear cells (PBMCs), taken at new diagnosis, from a patient treated with antithyroid drugs. CDR3 sequence reads: CSSTSGSSYEQYF. CDR3 coding DNA: TGCAGTTCTACTAGCGGGAGCTCCTACGAGCAGTACTTC.